What follows are 24 T cell receptor beta chains derived from one specimen sequenced in a study of breast tumors, draining lymph nodes, adjacent tissues. One entry per CDR3 protein results from TCRdb running MiXCR on the multiplex PCR reads. The table shows about 130,000 distinct CDR3 sequences, with nearly 20% occurring only once. The lymph nodes were axillary draining lymph nodes from breast cancer patients. The sequencing sample was made of axillary lymph node tissue. These receptor sequences come from a female donor with breast cancer. Some clones in this sample may be carry-over from other donors' samples.

V and J are TRBV18 and TRBJ2-5; 7 bases align to TRBD1. Germline values: CDR1 KGHSH, CDR2 LQKENI. CDR3 length: 15 amino acids. The J segment lost 0 bases and the V segment lost 0 bases, leaving 1 base of the junction unmatched. The CDR3 bases are TGTGCCAGCTCACCACCGGACAGGAACCAAGAGACCCAGTACTTC. This translates into CASSPPDRNQETQYF.

This clonotype came up a few times. The rearrangement uses TRBV28 and TRBJ2-1, with unresolved D. The CDR3 loop spans 15 amino acids. V lost 2 bases to trimming and J lost 1 base, with 9 bases between them. Looked up from germline, CDR1 is MDHEN and CDR2 is SYDVKM. Here the CDR3 DNA reads TGTGCCAGCAGTTTAGTTTTAACGTCCTACAATGAGCAGTTCTTC. It is translated as CASSLVLTSYNEQFF.

This clonotype was recorded many times. V is TRBV20-1 and J is TRBJ2-5; 9 bases agree with TRBD2. Germline V gene data show CDR1 as DFQATT and CDR2 as SNEGSKA (reference sequence). The V segment lost 1 base and the J segment 1 base; nucleotides outside the gene matches: 7. This CDR3 contains 16 residues. The CDR3: CSARGGLAGSQETQYF. In nucleotides, the CDR3 is TGCAGTGCTAGAGGGGGGCTAGCGGGGTCCCAAGAGACCCAGTACTTC.

The table lists this clonotype with a few counts. Relative to the germline gene, one junction end is altered; a read error may explain this. CDR3: CASSRRGGFETRYF. DNA for the CDR3: TGTGCCAGCAGCCGCCGCGGGGGGTTCGAGACCCGGTACTTC. The chain links TRBV7-2 to TRBJ2-5; 8 bases match TRBD2. Per germline, CDR1 SGHTA and CDR2 FQGNSA. The CDR3 is 14 amino acids. The variable domain in full, with the rest retrieved from reference TRBV7-2 and TRBJ2-5, is GAGVSQSPSNKVTEKGKDVELRCDPISGHTALYWYRQSLGQGLEFLIYFQGNSAPDKSGLPSDRFSAERTGGSVSTLTIQRTQQEDSAVYLCASSRRGGFETRYFGPGTRLLVL.

This clonotype was recorded at least ten times. This sequence joins TRBV5-1 and TRBJ2-3; D ambiguous. The V gene lost 0 bases and the J gene lost 2 bases, with 10 bases spanning the gap. CDR1 is SGHRS, CDR2 YFSETQ, per germline. CDR3 length: 15 residues. For the CDR3, the DNA is TGCGCCAGCAGCTTGGATAATAAATACACAGATACGCAGTATTTT. Its protein product is CASSLDNKYTDTQYF.

This clonotype was counted at least ten times. The chain combines TRBV9 with TRBJ2-7; TRBD2 aligns across 7 bases. V trimming: 3 bases; J trimming: 2 bases; junction bases outside the gene matches: 5. Germline CDR1 SGDLS, CDR2 YYNGEE. The CDR3 consists of 14 residues. The DNA of the CDR3 is TGTGCCAGCAGCGCCACAGCGGGGACCTACGAGCAGTACTTC. Translating gives CASSATAGTYEQYF.

The sample holds many counts of this clonotype. The V and J genes are TRBV11-2 and TRBJ1-2; 8 bases fit TRBD1. The CDR3 loop spans 15 amino acids. The V segment lost 0 bases and the J segment 3 bases; nucleotides outside the gene matches: 3. The germline CDR1 and CDR2 sequences are SGHAT and FQNNGV. The CDR3 is CASSLDQGAYYGYTF. DNA of the CDR3: TGTGCCAGCAGCTTAGATCAGGGGGCTTACTATGGCTACACCTTC.

The chain couples TRBV3-1 to TRBJ2-3, with 10 bases lining up with TRBD1. Losses at the gene ends were 7 bases for V and 7 bases for J; bases not matched to a gene: 11. The CDR3 is made up of 15 amino acids. The germline gives CDR1 LGHDT, CDR2 YNNKEL (reference sequence). This chain's CDR3 is CASILRGQGVNTQYF. CDR3 coding DNA: TGTGCCAGCATCCTACGCGGACAGGGGGTTAATACGCAGTATTTT.

This clonotype was seen at least ten times. V gene TRBV20-1 combines with J gene TRBJ2-7; no reliable D call. The CDR3 has 12 amino acids. Looked up from germline, CDR1 is DFQATT and CDR2 is SNEGSKA (reference sequence). Trimming removed 1 base at V and 4 bases at J, with 8 bases between. The CDR3 nucleotides are TGCAGTGCTAGAGTGGGCCCTTACGAGCAGTACTTC. Amino acid sequence: CSARVGPYEQYF.

To note about this clonotype: Since no conserved phenylalanine or tryptophan closes the CDR3, a read error is the likely cause. The chain recombines TRBV20-1 with TRBJ2-1; tentatively, D is TRBD1 or TRBD2 (5 bases each). V was clipped by 3 bases and J by 4 bases, with 16 bases between them. The germline V gene has CDR1 DFQATT and CDR2 SNEGSKA (reference sequence). The CDR3 loop spans 15 amino acids. For the CDR3, the DNA is TGCAGTGCTAGTGGGGACCGAGTCTATTACAATGAGCAGTTCTCC. This codes for CSASGDRVYYNEQFS.

In this sample, this clonotype turned up many times. V usage is TRBV6-2 or TRBV6-3 and J usage is TRBJ1-2; 11 bases are a match to TRBD1. The J segment lost 5 bases and the V segment lost 2 bases, leaving 4 bases of the junction unmatched. Germline V lookup: CDR1 MNHEY, CDR2 SVGEGT. The CDR3 is 15 residues long. CDR3 sequence: CASSYAGTGGYGYTF. CDR3 bases: TGTGCCAGCAGTTACGCCGGGACAGGGGGATATGGCTACACCTTC.

This clonotype was found many times. This chain uses TRBV7-2 with TRBJ2-1; unclear D gene. V was shortened by 8 bases and J by 7 bases, with 6 bases between the two germline ends. The CDR3 consists of 10 residues. Germline CDR1 SGHTA, CDR2 FQGNSA. The CDR3, as DNA: TGTGCCAGCGGTAGAAATGAGCAGTTCTTC. Amino acid sequence: CASGRNEQFF.

Ten or more counts support this clonotype. The chain carries TRBV7-9 and TRBJ1-4; no clear D gene. Germline assignment: CDR1 SEHNR and CDR2 FQNEAQ (reference sequence). The length of the CDR3 is 14 residues. Trimming removed 5 bases from V and 0 bases from J, with 7 bases in between. This CDR3 is CASSLPATNEKLFF. In DNA, the CDR3 is TGTGCCAGCAGCCTGCCCGCAACTAATGAAAAACTGTTTTTT.

This clonotype was recorded at least ten times. The chain employs TRBV3-1 and TRBJ2-7; the match to TRBD2 covers 7 bases. The junction had 2 bases not matched to a gene; V was cut back by 1 base and J by 2 bases. Germline loops: CDR1 LGHDT, CDR2 YNNKEL (reference sequence). This CDR3 spans 14 amino acids. CDR3 DNA sequence: TGTGCCAGCAGCCAAGCGGGGGGAACCTACGAGCAGTACTTC. Translated: CASSQAGGTYEQYF.

This clonotype was observed at least ten times. The chain combines TRBV5-1 with TRBJ2-5; 7 bases align to TRBD1. This CDR3 has 16 residues. V shed 0 bases, J shed 5 bases, and the junction held 10 bases outside the gene matches. CDR1 is SGHRS and CDR2 is YFSETQ in the germline V gene. This CDR3 reads CASSLAPSGGSETQYF. In DNA form, the CDR3 reads TGCGCCAGCAGCTTGGCCCCGTCAGGGGGAAGTGAGACCCAGTACTTC.

In this sample, this clonotype turned up many times. V is TRBV20-1 and J is TRBJ2-1; D gene unclear. This CDR3 region has 15 residues. CDR1 and CDR2 from the germline V gene are DFQATT and SNEGSKA (reference sequence). Trimming left V 4 bases short and J 5 bases short, with 18 bases between. The CDR3 DNA reads as TGCAGTGCTATGAAGGCCACACAAACCGACAATGAGCAGTTCTTC. This gives the protein CSAMKATQTDNEQFF.

Ten or more counts support this clonotype. This chain uses TRBV11-2 with TRBJ2-7; 7 bases map to TRBD2. The V and J ends lost 8 bases and 0 bases, in that order; junction bases with no gene match: 1. CDR3 length: 12 amino acids. CDR1 and CDR2 (germline): SGHAT, FQNNGV. The CDR3: CASGGSSYEQYF. For the CDR3, the DNA is TGTGCCAGCGGCGGGAGCTCCTACGAGCAGTACTTC.

This clonotype has a count of ten or more. V is TRBV20-1 and J is TRBJ2-7, with 7 bases lining up with TRBD1. The CDR3 is made up of 14 amino acids. The V gene's germline CDR1 is DFQATT and CDR2 SNEGSKA (reference sequence). With V trimmed by 0 bases and J by 5 bases, 7 bases remained unmatched. As DNA, the CDR3 is TGCAGTGCTAGAGATTCCGGGACAGATAACGAGCAGTACTTC. Its translation is CSARDSGTDNEQYF.

The gene calls are TRBV18 and TRBJ2-7; 7 bases align to TRBD2. Germline CDR1 reads KGHSH; CDR2 reads LQKENI. The CDR3 has 16 amino acids. J lost 3 bases, V lost 3 bases, and 11 bases had no gene match. The CDR3 loop reads CASSPTRGGRGYEQYF. The CDR3 DNA is TGTGCCAGCTCACCCACTAGGGGAGGGAGAGGCTACGAGCAGTACTTC.

As concerns this clonotype: This could be a read error, since a much larger clone is one nucleotide away. The chain carries TRBV27 and TRBJ2-7, with D perhaps matching TRBD2 (6 bases). V shed 5 bases and J shed 2 bases, with 13 bases lying between them. CDR1 is MNHEY, CDR2 SMNVEV, per germline (reference sequence). The CDR3 extends over 14 amino acids. The CDR3 DNA follows: TGTGCCAGCAGTCTGCGGGCGGGGACCTACGAGCAGTACTTC. This gives the protein CASSLRAGTYEQYF.

This clonotype was observed at least ten times. The J gene is TRBJ2-2, the V gene TRBV10-3; TRBD1 matches at 9 bases. V shed 7 bases and J 4 bases; nucleotides not matched to a gene: 19. The CDR3 runs 19 residues. Germline V lookup: CDR1 ENHRY, CDR2 SYGVKD. The chain's CDR3 is CAIMGTGTGSRGITGELFF. In DNA, the CDR3 is TGTGCCATCATGGGGACCGGGACAGGGTCTCGGGGAATCACCGGGGAGCTGTTTTTT.

The table lists this clonotype with a few counts. The chain carries TRBV18 and TRBJ2-3, with 7 bases fitting TRBD1. The J segment lost 2 bases and the V segment lost 3 bases, leaving 2 bases of the junction unmatched. CDR1 is KGHSH and CDR2 is LQKENI in the germline V gene. The CDR3 covers 14 residues. Here the CDR3 reads CASSPDRATDTQYF. For the CDR3, the DNA is TGTGCCAGCTCACCCGACAGGGCCACAGATACGCAGTATTTT. Using reference TRBV18 and TRBJ2-3 for the parts outside the CDR3, the full variable domain is NAGVMQNPRHLVRRRGQEARLRCSPMKGHSHVYWYRQLPEEGLKFMVYLQKENIIDESGMPKERFSAEFPKEGPSILRIQQVVRGDSAAYFCASSPDRATDTQYFGPGTRLTVL.

This chain joins TRBV28 and TRBJ1-6, with unresolved D. Per germline, CDR1 MDHEN and CDR2 SYDVKM. Trimming removed 5 bases at V and 5 bases at J, with 10 bases between. CDR3 length: 14 amino acids. The CDR3 DNA follows: TGTGCCAGCAGTAAGATAGCGGATAATTCACCCCTCCACTTT. Translating it yields CASSKIADNSPLHF.

This clonotype was seen repeatedly, ten times or more. The chain combines TRBV11-3 with TRBJ2-3; D is possibly TRBD2 (6 bases). This CDR3 has 13 amino acids. V was clipped by 4 bases and J by 6 bases, with 11 bases between them. In germline, CDR1 is SGHNT, CDR2 YENEEA. The DNA for the CDR3 is TGTGCCAGCAGCTCGAGTGGGGGGGATACGCAGTATTTT. This gives the protein CASSSSGGDTQYF.